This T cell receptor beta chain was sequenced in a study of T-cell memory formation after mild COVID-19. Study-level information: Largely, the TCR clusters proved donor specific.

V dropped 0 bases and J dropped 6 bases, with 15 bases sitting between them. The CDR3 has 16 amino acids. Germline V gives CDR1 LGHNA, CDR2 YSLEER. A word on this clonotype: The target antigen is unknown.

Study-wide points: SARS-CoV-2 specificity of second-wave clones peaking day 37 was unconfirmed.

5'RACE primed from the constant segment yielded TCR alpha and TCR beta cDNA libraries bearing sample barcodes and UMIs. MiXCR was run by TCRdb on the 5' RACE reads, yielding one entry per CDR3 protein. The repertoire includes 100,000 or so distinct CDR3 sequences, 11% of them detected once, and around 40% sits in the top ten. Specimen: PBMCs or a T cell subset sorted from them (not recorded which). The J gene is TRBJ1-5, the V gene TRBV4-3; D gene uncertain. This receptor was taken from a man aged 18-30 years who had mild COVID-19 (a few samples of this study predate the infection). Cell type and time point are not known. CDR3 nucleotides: TGCGCCAGCAGCCAAGAGCGGGGTGTTATGAGTCAGCCCCAGCATTTT. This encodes CASSQERGVMSQPQHF.